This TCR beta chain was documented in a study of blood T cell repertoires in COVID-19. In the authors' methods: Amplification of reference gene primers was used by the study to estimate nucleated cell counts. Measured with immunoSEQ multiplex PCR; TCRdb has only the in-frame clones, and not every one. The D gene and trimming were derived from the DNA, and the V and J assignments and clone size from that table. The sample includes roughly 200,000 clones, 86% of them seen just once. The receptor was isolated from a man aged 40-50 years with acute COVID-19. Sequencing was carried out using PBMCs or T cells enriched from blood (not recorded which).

CDR3 in amino acids: CASSSEYF. The CDR3 DNA is TGTGCCAGCAGTTCGGAGTACTTC. The chain is built from TRBV6-4 and TRBJ2-7; D uncertain. The CDR3 sequence is 8 residues long. V was pared by 5 bases and J by 11 bases, with 4 bases between. CDR1 is MRHNA and CDR2 is SNTAGT in the germline V gene.